This T cell receptor beta chain was profiled in a study of identical twins. TCRdb reprocessed the 5' RACE reads via MiXCR and lists one record per CDR3 protein. The sample has 750,000 to 950,000 distinct CDR3 sequences; 9% to 15% are singletons. The CDR3 spans 15 residues. Germline CDR1 reads MNHEY; CDR2 reads SVGEGT. V was clipped by 8 bases and J by 6 bases, with 20 bases between them. These same records also appear under a second study, on yellow fever vaccine responses in identical twins.

V is TRBV6-2 or TRBV6-3 and J is TRBJ2-1, with D hard to call. The receptor was isolated from a woman in her late teens or twenties in good health. Sequencing was performed on PBMCs. The CDR3 spells CASLPRVVAANEQFF. CDR3 DNA sequence: TGTGCCAGCCTCCCTAGGGTGGTAGCAGCCAATGAGCAGTTCTTC.